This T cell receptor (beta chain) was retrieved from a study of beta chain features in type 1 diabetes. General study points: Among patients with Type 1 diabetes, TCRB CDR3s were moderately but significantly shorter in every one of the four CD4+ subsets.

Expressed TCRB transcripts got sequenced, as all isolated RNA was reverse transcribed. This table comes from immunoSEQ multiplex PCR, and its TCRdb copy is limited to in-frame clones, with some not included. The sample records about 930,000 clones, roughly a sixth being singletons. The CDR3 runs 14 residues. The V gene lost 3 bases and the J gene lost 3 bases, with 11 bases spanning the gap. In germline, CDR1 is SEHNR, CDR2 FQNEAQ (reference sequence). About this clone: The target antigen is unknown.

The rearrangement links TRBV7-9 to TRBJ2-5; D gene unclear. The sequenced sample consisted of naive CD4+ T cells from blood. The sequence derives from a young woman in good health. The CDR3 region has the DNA TGTGCCAGCAGCTTCCTAAAGAGAGAAGAGACCCAGTACTTC. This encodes CASSFLKREETQYF.